Listed below are T cell receptor beta chains from one sample, sequenced in a study of CD8+ T cells in alopecia areata. Repertoires were generated with immunoSEQ multiplex PCR, while TCRdb's copy carries only in-frame clones and drops some. Of roughly 140,000 clones listed, around 62% are singletons. Sequencing input: CD8+ T cells sorted from blood. The receptors shown here come from a human donor in good health. The CDR3 runs from the conserved cysteine through the conserved F or W. The D gene is left open where the match is weak. Clone size is stated in some rows and not others, as once, few, many or a class when expanded.

CDR3 protein,CDR3 DNA,J gene,clone size,D gene,V gene
CSLWLVNTDTQYF,TGCAGCCTCTGGCTAGTCAACACGGATACGCAGTATTTT,TRBJ2-3,once,NA,TRBV29-1
CASSQGSGPSYEQYF,TGTGCCAGCAGCCAAGGTAGCGGGCCCTCCTACGAGCAGTACTTC,TRBJ2-7,NA,TRBD2,TRBV4-2
CSAGLAGSYEQYF,TGCAGCGCCGGACTAGCGGGATCCTACGAGCAGTACTTC,TRBJ2-7,NA,TRBD2,TRBV29-1
CASSELGGAGANVLTF,TGTGCCAGCAGTGAATTAGGGGGCGCTGGGGCCAACGTCCTGACTTTC,TRBJ2-6,NA,TRBD1,TRBV27
CASSYGTEAFF,TGTGCCAGCAGTTATGGCACTGAAGCTTTCTTT,TRBJ1-1,NA,NA,TRBV6-5
CSVEGEGANEQFF,TGCAGCGTTGAAGGGGAGGGGGCAAATGAGCAGTTCTTC,TRBJ2-1,NA,NA,TRBV29-1
CSVEEGRRSRDTQYF,TGCAGCGTTGAAGAGGGCAGGAGGTCGAGAGATACGCAGTATTTT,TRBJ2-3,NA,NA,TRBV29-1
CASSSKTGTASLEQYF,TGTGCCAGCAGCAGTAAGACCGGGACAGCGTCTTTGGAGCAGTACTTC,TRBJ2-7,NA,TRBD1,TRBV7-9
CSVLGSHLFRDTEAFF,TGCAGCGTGCTCGGGTCCCACCTCTTTAGGGACACTGAAGCTTTCTTT,TRBJ1-1,once,NA,TRBV29-1
CASSSSDRDYGYTF,TGTGCCAGCAGCTCGTCGGACAGGGACTATGGCTACACCTTC,TRBJ1-2,NA,TRBD1,TRBV13
CASSSGTSRPGAFF,TGTGCCAGCAGCAGCGGGACATCCCGCCCGGGAGCTTTCTTT,TRBJ1-1,once,NA,TRBV7-8
CASSVNKIAILNEQFF,TGTGCCAGCAGCGTAAATAAGATAGCAATCCTGAATGAGCAGTTCTTC,TRBJ2-1,NA,NA,TRBV9
CASSQAPEAGRNQPQHF,TGCGCCAGCAGCCAAGCCCCCGAGGCGGGTCGCAATCAGCCCCAGCATTTT,TRBJ1-5,NA,NA,TRBV4-1
CASTAGYGYTF,TGTGCCAGCACGGCAGGCTATGGCTACACCTTC,TRBJ1-2,NA,NA,TRBV25-1
CATSRQGLYNEQFF,TGTGCCACCAGCAGACAGGGTCTTTACAATGAGCAGTTCTTC,TRBJ2-1,NA,NA,TRBV15
CASSEYVYEQYF,TGTGCCAGCAGTGAATACGTGTACGAGCAGTACTTC,TRBJ2-7,NA,NA,TRBV25-1
CASSSPDRGEAFF,TGTGCCAGCAGTTCCCCGGACAGGGGAGAAGCTTTCTTT,TRBJ1-1,NA,TRBD1,TRBV6-5
CASSNPGLAGGTDTQYF,TGTGCCAGCAGCAATCCGGGACTAGCGGGAGGGACAGATACGCAGTATTTT,TRBJ2-3,NA,TRBD2,TRBV27
CASSLTQGAANEQFF,TGTGCCAGCAGCTTAACGCAGGGGGCGGCCAATGAGCAGTTCTTC,TRBJ2-1,NA,TRBD1,TRBV7-4
CSAEGPLSSQYF,TGCAGCGCGGAGGGACCGTTATCTTCGCAGTACTTC,TRBJ2-7,few,NA,TRBV29-1
CSVASQGATDTQYF,TGCAGCGTAGCTTCTCAGGGGGCTACAGATACGCAGTATTTT,TRBJ2-3,NA,TRBD1,TRBV29-1
CASSQDGLGRETQYF,TGCGCCAGCAGCCAAGATGGCCTTGGGAGGGAGACCCAGTACTTC,TRBJ2-5,NA,NA,TRBV4-1
CASSSGGSTYNEQFF,TGTGCCAGTAGTAGTGGCGGGAGTACCTACAATGAGCAGTTCTTC,TRBJ2-1,NA,TRBD2,TRBV19
CASSPRAGYNEQFF,TGTGCCAGCTCACCGCGCGCGGGGTACAATGAGCAGTTCTTC,TRBJ2-1,few,NA,TRBV18
CASSTGQGKQPQHF,TGTGCCAGTAGTACAGGACAGGGGAAGCAGCCCCAGCATTTT,TRBJ1-5,NA,TRBD1,TRBV19
CASRASGRIDEQFF,TGTGCCAGCAGGGCTAGCGGGAGGATCGATGAGCAGTTCTTC,TRBJ2-1,NA,TRBD2,TRBV6-5
CSVGEDTQYF,TGCAGCGTTGGGGAGGATACGCAGTATTTT,TRBJ2-3,once,NA,TRBV29-1
CASSWGREQYF,TGTGCCAGCAGTTGGGGCCGTGAGCAGTACTTC,TRBJ2-7,few,NA,TRBV27
CAISESRDPQNTEAFF,TGTGCCATCAGTGAGAGTAGGGACCCTCAGAACACTGAAGCTTTCTTT,TRBJ1-1,NA,NA,TRBV10-3
CASSVVSGSNEQYF,TGTGCCAGCAGCGTAGTTTCAGGGAGCAACGAGCAGTACTTC,TRBJ2-7,NA,NA,TRBV9
CASSQAFSGNTIYF,TGCGCCAGCAGCCAAGCTTTCAGTGGAAACACCATATATTTT,TRBJ1-3,NA,NA,TRBV4-1
CASSSGLAVTYEQYF,TGTGCCAGTAGTTCTGGGCTAGCGGTGACCTACGAGCAGTACTTC,TRBJ2-7,few,TRBD2,TRBV19
CSVGDKDYGYTF,TGCAGCGTTGGGGACAAGGACTATGGCTACACCTTC,TRBJ1-2,NA,NA,TRBV29-1
CASSGLTETQYF,TGTGCCTCGTCGGGGTTGACGGAGACCCAGTACTTC,TRBJ2-5,NA,NA,TRBV30
CATSTSTGPTEAFF,TGTGCCACCAGCACCTCGACAGGCCCAACTGAAGCTTTCTTT,TRBJ1-1,NA,NA,TRBV15
CASSQLGGQGGYTF,TGTGCCAGCAGCCAACTTGGCGGACAGGGTGGCTACACCTTC,TRBJ1-2,NA,TRBD1,TRBV7-9
CASSRGNTDTQYF,TGTGCCAGCAGTAGGGGAAACACAGATACGCAGTATTTT,TRBJ2-3,once,NA,TRBV25-1
CASSQVQGTEAFF,TGTGCCAGCAGCCAAGTACAAGGAACTGAAGCTTTCTTT,TRBJ1-1,NA,NA,TRBV4-2
CSAEGAYLGEQFF,TGCAGCGCCGAGGGGGCATACCTCGGTGAGCAGTTCTTC,TRBJ2-1,NA,TRBD1,TRBV29-1
CASSNPDRDRDYEQYF,TGTGCCAGCAGCAACCCCGACCGGGACAGGGACTACGAGCAGTACTTC,TRBJ2-7,many,TRBD1,TRBV5-4
CASKNREETQYF,TGTGCCAGCAAGAACAGGGAAGAGACCCAGTACTTC,TRBJ2-5,once,NA,TRBV27
CASMTGIDEAFF,TGTGCCAGCATGACCGGAATCGACGAAGCTTTCTTT,TRBJ1-1,NA,NA,TRBV27
CASSEPDSPNQPQHF,TGTGCCAGCAGTGAACCGGACAGCCCCAATCAGCCCCAGCATTTT,TRBJ1-5,few,NA,TRBV6-1
CAWSVRRGTLSNEQFF,TGTGCCTGGAGTGTACGCAGGGGAACCTTGAGCAATGAGCAGTTCTTC,TRBJ2-1,NA,NA,TRBV30
CAIGILEDSLQETQYF,TGTGCCATCGGAATTCTGGAGGACAGCCTCCAAGAGACCCAGTACTTC,TRBJ2-5,NA,NA,TRBV10-3
CAWNLGTNEQFF,TGTGCCTGGAATCTCGGGACCAATGAGCAGTTCTTC,TRBJ2-1,NA,NA,TRBV30
CASSFPTGPETQYF,TGTGCCAGCAGCTTCCCGACAGGCCCAGAGACCCAGTACTTC,TRBJ2-5,few,NA,TRBV7-9
CASSLSRVSYNEQFF,TGTGCCAGCAGCTTGTCTAGAGTGTCCTACAATGAGCAGTTCTTC,TRBJ2-1,once,NA,TRBV7-8
CASSFLAVNTGELFF,TGTGCCAGCAGCTTCCTAGCGGTTAACACCGGGGAGCTGTTTTTT,TRBJ2-2,few,TRBD2,TRBV7-2
CASSKIGERGTKNIQYF,TGTGCCAGCAGCAAAATCGGGGAAAGAGGAACCAAAAACATTCAGTACTTC,TRBJ2-4,NA,NA,TRBV21-1
CASSSLDGYTF,TGTGCCAGCAGCTCACTAGATGGCTACACCTTC,TRBJ1-2,NA,NA,TRBV11-2
CASSVRRDNEQFF,TGTGCCAGCAGCGTAAGACGAGACAATGAGCAGTTCTTC,TRBJ2-1,NA,NA,TRBV9
CSALAGVENEQFF,TGCAGCGCCTTAGCGGGAGTTGAAAATGAGCAGTTCTTC,TRBJ2-1,NA,TRBD2,TRBV29-1
CASIKGETQYF,TGTGCCAGCATCAAAGGGGAGACCCAGTACTTC,TRBJ2-5,NA,NA,TRBV25-1
CASSIRGGGQYF,TGTGCCAGCAGCATAAGGGGAGGTGGGCAGTACTTC,TRBJ2-7,NA,NA,TRBV7-9
CASKGHAGVYEQYF,TGTGCCAGCAAAGGACATGCAGGGGTGTACGAGCAGTACTTC,TRBJ2-7,few,NA,TRBV11-2
CASSDGTNTEAFF,TGTGCCAGCAGCGATGGGACCAACACTGAAGCTTTCTTT,TRBJ1-1,NA,NA,TRBV2
CASTPTGDSGNTIYF,TGTGCCAGCACCCCCACAGGAGATTCTGGAAACACCATATATTTT,TRBJ1-3,few,NA,TRBV27